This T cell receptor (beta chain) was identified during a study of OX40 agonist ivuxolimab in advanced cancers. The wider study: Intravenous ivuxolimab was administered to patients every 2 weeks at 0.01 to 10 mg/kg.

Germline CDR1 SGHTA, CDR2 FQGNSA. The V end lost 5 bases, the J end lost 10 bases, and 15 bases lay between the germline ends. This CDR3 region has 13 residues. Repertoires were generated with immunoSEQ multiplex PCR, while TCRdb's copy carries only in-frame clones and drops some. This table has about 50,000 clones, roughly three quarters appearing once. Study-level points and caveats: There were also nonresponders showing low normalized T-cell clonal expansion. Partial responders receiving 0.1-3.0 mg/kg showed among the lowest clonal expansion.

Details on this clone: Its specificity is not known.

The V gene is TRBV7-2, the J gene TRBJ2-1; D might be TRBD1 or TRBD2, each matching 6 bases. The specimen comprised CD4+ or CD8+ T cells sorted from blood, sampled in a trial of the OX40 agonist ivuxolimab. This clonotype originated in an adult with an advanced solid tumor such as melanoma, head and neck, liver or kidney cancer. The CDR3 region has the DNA TGTGCCAGCAGCCCCGGACGGGGGCGGGAGCAGTTCTTC. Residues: CASSPGRGREQFF.